This TCR beta chain was observed in a study of blood T cell repertoires in COVID-19. Study-wide context: Recovered status in Cohort 3 required two negative PCRs, clearance, or symptom resolution. From T cells, B-cell-depleted T cells, or PBMCs came the material, which was cDNA or gDNA.

This CDR3 comprises 16 residues. Germline V gene lookup returns CDR1 SGHRS and CDR2 YFSETQ. The ends were cut back, 4 bases at V and 4 bases at J, with 18 bases in the middle. Cohorts were assigned according to the clinical history that participants reported. Measured with immunoSEQ multiplex PCR; TCRdb has only the in-frame clones, and not every one. The sample has 210,000 or so clones; less than 90% are singletons. The receptor's source is a woman in her fifties or sixties in a cohort exposed to, infected with or recovered from COVID-19 (not recorded which). The gene calls are TRBV5-1 and TRBJ1-5; no firm D call. Sequencing was done on a sample of PBMCs or T cells enriched from blood (not recorded which). This CDR3 is CASSLGPEAPNQPQHF. As DNA, the CDR3 is TGCGCCAGCAGCCTGGGTCCCGAGGCCCCGAATCAGCCCCAGCATTTT.